The present TCR beta chain was sequenced within a study of naive and memory T cell subsets. Notes on this clonotype: This may stem from a read error, because a much larger clone lies one nucleotide away. Because the CDR3 is missing its conserved closing phenylalanine or tryptophan, this is likely a read error.

Both TRBC1 and TRBC2 were covered by a beta constant-region primer of two equimolar oligonucleotides. Ligated cDNA was amplified by four rounds of PCR with nested alpha and beta constant-region primers and SP2. TCRdb re-derived calls from the UMI-ligation and nested PCR reads in MiXCR, one entry per CDR3 protein. Among 95,000 to 150,000 distinct CDR3 sequences listed, around a third were seen once. This CDR3 comprises 16 residues. Trimming cost V 6 bases and J 6 bases, with 27 bases left between them. Germline CDR1 is DFQATT and CDR2 is SNEGSKA (reference sequence). Separate alpha and beta amplification began at the second PCR step. CD8 T cells were positively selected from what remained after CD4 positive selection.

The receptor was derived from a human donor in good health. This chain uses TRBV20-1 with TRBJ2-7, with D perhaps assigned TRBD1 or TRBD2 (5 bases each). Sequenced input: central memory CD4+ T cells from blood. DNA of the CDR3: TGCAGTGCCCGACCACTTTTTGGGGGAGCATCCGTCGAGCAGTACCTC. As protein: CSARPLFGGASVEQYL.